Here is one T cell receptor beta chain with its context. Its antigen target is currently unknown. The input lacks base qualities; no much larger clone sits a single base away. These data originate in a study of cytomegalovirus exposure and HLA in healthy donors (dated by TCRdb to about 2017). The study in broad terms: According to an earlier analysis of 587 of the donors, about 179 million T cells yielded over 100 million unique TCR beta sequences and 276 Gb of sequence data. The T cell repertoires of some 700 subjects were profiled by immunosequencing and related to cytomegalovirus serostatus. In the later analysis, no new phenotypic data were used to find candidate immune exposures; instead, reliance was placed on TCR beta sequences and their occurrence across donors. A separate validation cohort of about 110 different subjects was used in addition to the 666-subject first cohort. An early release covering 550 to 700 HLA-typed donors comprised 300 to 350 gigabases of sequencing data and approximately 80 million unique TCR sequences. Among some 400 genotyped donors of the cohort, an average of roughly 240,000 unique TCR beta nucleotide sequences were sequenced per donor, roughly a sixth of them non-productive. In an earlier analysis of several hundred of the donors, high-throughput TCR beta sequencing was used to judge whether each TCR beta V gene segment behaved as functional or pseudogenic. The number of typed donors differed by locus: about 620-630 for A, B, C, DRB1 and DQB1; 522 for DQA1; some 610 for DPA1; and roughly 470 for DPB1. Donor age, sex, ethnicity and CMV serostatus were compiled together with the repertoire data. All discovery cohort repertoires had been generated on a single sequencing platform. The study was designed to test whether signatures of past pathogen exposure could be identified by cataloging public T cell receptors. A later genetic analysis took genome-wide SNP genotypes for 398 of the 666 donors and used that subset as a discovery cohort. A later analysis re-analyzed previously published TCR beta repertoires from roughly 630 donors and added high-resolution HLA genotyping to study TCR occurrence patterns. HLA typing covered class I and class II loci at four-digit resolution. Four or five DR-DQ haplotypes were handled as single units for association and clustering because linkage in the cohort was strong. Among the approximately 400 genotyped donors, around 81% belonged to the genetic ancestry cluster associated with self-reported Caucasian donors. To predict cytomegalovirus infection status, the study brought together high-throughput TCR immunosequencing, statistical association of individual TCRs with disease status, and machine learning. Overall study results and their limits: A further reported finding was that TCR beta sequences accurately predicted the HLA-A and HLA-B alleles for most subjects in the first cohort. CMV serostatus was the only immune exposure information available for the cohort. In the study, some 180 TCR beta chains were listed as associated with cytomegalovirus. The classifier was reported to diagnose cytomegalovirus status with high specificity and sensitivity in both the original cohort and the validation cohort. While some public TCRs were present in many individuals, most TCR sequences turned up only very rarely across donors. According to a later genetic analysis, donors in an Asian-associated ancestry cluster had fewer N-insertions in productive TCRs than the approximately 670-donor mean. Some IMGT-functional V segments, including TRBV6-2 and TRBV6-3, could not be distinguished by the 87-base-pair reads and were therefore excluded. According to a later analysis, most CMV-associated TCR beta chains appeared to be HLA-restricted, and the HLA associations seemed to be driven largely by CMV exposure. This cohort had only TCR beta chains sequenced, and the lack of alpha or paired-chain data limited which features could be detected. In a later analysis, HLA-associated TCR beta chains were found to be more clonally expanded and to have lower generation probabilities than equally common non-associated chains. In a later genetic analysis, a missense DCLRE1C variant was associated with V-gene and J-gene trimming of TCR beta chains, and the association was replicated in an independent cohort. Broadly in line with IMGT annotations, most TCR beta V segments showed up in productive rearrangements about 87% or about 30% of the time in an earlier analysis of roughly 590 of the donors. The authors suggested that the approach could potentially be extended to other disease states and immunological phenotypes. Sequencing depth was assumed to be roughly uniform across donors in the presence/absence analyses, though that assumption may not hold. A group of highly shared sequence variants was considered likely to be a technical artifact of the sequencing pipeline. Assigning TCR associations to individual alleles was difficult when HLA alleles, especially DR and DQ, strongly co-occurred. Linkage disequilibrium might explain the correlated functional status among segregating V segments, but an unknown experimental factor could not be ruled out. Because HLA typing was missing for some donors at each locus, association tests included only the typed subset. According to a later analysis, TCR association rates differed among HLA loci, with DRB1 alleles showing the most associated TCRs and HLA-C alleles showing the fewest. Three of the identified cytomegalovirus-associated TCR beta chains were confirmed in vitro to be specific for cytomegalovirus antigens. A later analysis reported that several top co-occurrence clusters appeared linked to parvovirus B19, influenza, CMV and Epstein-Barr virus. Because counts were too low, some 17 rarely observed V segments, including chromosome 9 orphons, were left out of the earlier analysis of 587 of the donors. Specific HLA alleles were associated with over 15,000 TCR beta sequences at a false discovery rate of 0.05 in a later analysis.

The cohort consisted of 600 to 700 healthy bone marrow donors. At the time of sampling, all cohort members were nominally healthy, though unrecorded immune exposures were likely present. The donor was CMV seropositive and belonged to the group of over 250 seropositive cohort members. A peripheral blood sample was provided by each donor, and peripheral blood mononuclear cells were used for TCR beta sequencing. The Qiagen DNeasy Blood Extraction Kit was used to extract genomic DNA from the blood cell samples. Trimmed from V: 5 bases; trimmed from J: 7 bases; junction bases lacking a gene match: 8. Counted from cysteine to phenylalanine, this CDR3 has 13 amino acids. Kept here is only the CDR3 DNA, which spans 39 bases and is read in frame from base 1. The germline V gene provides CDR1 SGHRS and CDR2 YFSETQ. The receptor library was made with the immunoSEQ multiplex PCR assay. For the multiplex PCR, a mixture combining 60 forward primers for TCR Vbeta segments and 13 reverse primers for TCR Jbeta segments was used. Amplification of the CDR3 region of rearranged TCR beta genes was performed with a multiplex PCR assay on genomic DNA. On the Illumina HiSeq System, the amplified TCR beta libraries were sequenced as 87-base-pair reads. In the source study's methods: A later analysis tallied roughly 76 million unique TCR beta chains across the 666 repertoires, and approximately 9.9 million of those chains were shared by two or more donors. A nearest-neighbor algorithm error-corrected the raw reads and collapsed the reads into unique sequences, merging closely related sequences to remove PCR and sequencing errors. CDR3 sequences were aligned to IMGT reference sequences to assign V, D and J gene segments. Each retained sequence needed at least a six-nucleotide match to both a V gene segment and a J gene segment. A rearrangement was called productive if the CDR3 had no stop codons and remained in frame with V and J, and every other rearrangement was called non-productive. CDR3 was defined according to IMGT convention as the region running from the second conserved V-encoded cysteine to the conserved J-encoded phenylalanine. The earlier analysis of about 570 of the donors excluded any sequence lacking an unambiguous match to a single V gene segment. An earlier analysis of fewer than 650 of the donors classified V segments as functional when productive rearrangements were above 56.7% and as segregating when the standard deviation between donors was above 5%. A statistical classification framework was built for diagnosing cytomegalovirus status from the catalog of TCR beta chain sequences. V and J gene assignment, in a later analysis, came from comparing TCR nucleotide sequences with IMGT/GENE-DB human TR gene sequences. A later analysis assigned CDR3 sequences and most-parsimonious VDJ recombination scenarios with the TCRdist pipeline. A later analysis defined each TCR beta chain by its CDR3 amino acid sequence plus V-gene family, and excluded reads lacking a unique V-gene family. As a way to deal with suspected cross-contamination and a sequencing artifact, a later analysis dropped roughly 600 nucleotide sequences that were highly shared and had low generation probability. In a later analysis, a clonal expansion index for each public chain was calculated from normalized within-repertoire ranks of inferred template counts. A later analysis computed generation probabilities with a VDJ recombination model fitted to out-of-frame rearrangements, and checked the results against IGoR. In a later analysis, TCR-TCR, TCR-HLA and TCR-CMV co-occurrence was scored with hypergeometric tests, and a repertoire-size bias correction was applied to TCR pairs. To estimate false discovery rates, a later analysis permuted the HLA or CMV assignments 20 times. In a later analysis, co-occurring TCRs were grouped with DBSCAN, and TCRdist sequence similarity was added when clustering was performed within HLA-allele-positive subsets. For co-occurrence clustering, repertoires with fewer than 30,000 or more than 120,000 public chains were excluded, along with about five repertoires with anomalous nucleotide sharing. TCRdb carries this immuneACCESS record with in-frame sequences only. Its versions omit some clonotypes, under half of them owing to an unresolved V gene in the studies checked, with the rest unexplained. Clone size and V and J calls were adopted from that table, with D and trimming inferred from the DNA. The sample has 100,000 to 130,000 clones on record, roughly 70% of them singletons. 13% to 15% of the sample comes from the top ten.

This TCR derives from a woman in her 40s in good health and CMV-seropositive. Input material: PBMCs. The chain is made from TRBV5-1 and TRBJ2-5, with 7 bases matching TRBD1. The DNA sequence is given as TGCGCCAGCAGTTTAGGACAGGATGGGACCCAGTACTTC. This gives the protein CASSLGQDGTQYF. With all but the CDR3 taken from the reference TRBV5-1 and TRBJ2-5 genes, the full variable domain is: KAGVTQTPRYLIKTRGQQVTLSCSPISGHRSVSWYQQTPGQGLQFLFEYFSETQRNKGNFPGRFSGRQFSNSRSEMNVSTLELGDSALYLCASSLGQDGTQYFGPGTRLLVL.